The rows below give T cell receptor beta chains drawn from one sample of a study of tumor-infiltrating lymphocytes in oesophageal squamous cell carcinoma. TCRdb passed the PCR reads through MiXCR, listing each CDR3 protein once. The repertoire holds 15,000 to 20,000 distinct CDR3 sequences, with 40% to 50% as singletons. Sequenced material: normal esophageal tissue next to the tumor. The receptors come from a male donor with esophageal squamous cell carcinoma. Each CDR3 is given with its conserved first and last residue. The D gene is left open where the match is weak. Clone size appears in some rows only: once, few, many, or a class for an expanded clone.

abundance,v_gene,j_gene,d_gene,CDR3aa,CDR3nt
many,TRBV28,TRBJ1-2,NA,CASSPPVVFYGYTF,TGTGCCAGCAGTCCCCCGGTCGTGTTCTATGGCTACACCTTC
NA,TRBV7-2,TRBJ2-1,TRBD1,CASSLTRGPLREQFF,TGTGCCAGCAGCTTAACGAGGGGGCCCCTTCGGGAGCAGTTCTTC
NA,TRBV12-5,TRBJ2-1,TRBD1,CASAKDRARSEQFF,TGTGCTAGTGCTAAAGACAGGGCGCGTAGTGAGCAGTTCTTC
NA,TRBV7-8,TRBJ1-1,NA,CASSHGTEAFF,TGTGCCAGCAGCCACGGGACTGAAGCTTTCTTT
NA,TRBV7-8,TRBJ2-5,TRBD2,CASAQIPLSGRETQYF,TGTGCCAGCGCTCAAATCCCTCTCAGCGGGAGAGAGACCCAGTACTTC
many,TRBV12-3/TRBV12-4,TRBJ2-3,TRBD2,CASSPKLAGGNTQYF,TGTGCCAGCAGTCCGAAACTAGCGGGAGGGAATACGCAGTATTTT
NA,TRBV7-4,TRBJ1-2,NA,CASSTLAQGLDNYGYTF,TGTGCCAGCAGCACGCTAGCCCAGGGCCTCGATAACTATGGCTACACCTTC
NA,TRBV7-9,TRBJ2-3,NA,CASSLDFHRGTDTQYF,TGTGCCAGCAGCTTAGACTTTCACAGGGGCACAGATACGCAGTATTTT
medium-sized,TRBV10-1,TRBJ2-3,NA,CASSDYVADGGYTDTQYF,TGCGCCAGCAGTGATTATGTCGCGGACGGGGGCTACACAGATACGCAGTATTTT
few,TRBV7-2,TRBJ2-1,NA,CASSLENTVRYNEQFF,TGTGCCAGCAGCTTAGAGAACACAGTAAGGTACAATGAGCAGTTCTTC
NA,TRBV13,TRBJ2-3,TRBD2,CASSLARTSGRGTDTQYF,TGTGCCAGCAGCTTAGCCCGGACTAGCGGGAGGGGCACAGATACGCAGTATTTT
few,TRBV6-1,TRBJ1-5,NA,CASSANQPQHF,TGTGCCAGCAGCGCCAATCAGCCCCAGCATTTT
few,TRBV27,TRBJ2-1,NA,CASSLGVPGEQFF,TGTGCCAGCAGTTTAGGAGTTCCTGGTGAGCAGTTCTTC
many,TRBV7-9,TRBJ2-3,TRBD2,CASSLGLAAGTQYF,TGTGCCAGCAGCTTAGGGCTAGCGGCTGGCACGCAGTATTTT
few,TRBV27,TRBJ2-1,TRBD2,CATYRGGDYNEQFF,TGTGCCACATATCGGGGGGGCGATTACAATGAGCAGTTCTTC
few,TRBV7-2,TRBJ2-6,TRBD2,CASSATSAGANVLTF,TGTGCCAGCAGCGCGACTAGCGCCGGGGCCAACGTCCTGACTTTC
many,TRBV10-3,TRBJ1-2,TRBD1,CAISESTGGMYGYTF,TGTGCCATCAGTGAGTCGACAGGGGGAATGTATGGCTACACCTTC
many,TRBV11-2,TRBJ2-5,NA,CASSFSGRETQYF,TGTGCCAGCAGCTTTAGCGGCCGGGAGACCCAGTACTTC
NA,TRBV7-6,TRBJ2-7,NA,CASSMMSSGGEQYF,TGTGCCAGCAGCATGATGTCCAGTGGAGGCGAGCAGTACTTC
NA,TRBV11-1,TRBJ1-1,NA,CASSYGGMNTEAFF,TGTGCCAGCAGCTATGGGGGGATGAACACTGAAGCTTTCTTT
NA,TRBV14,TRBJ2-5,TRBD2,CASSQEGLAPNEQYF,TGTGCCAGCAGCCAAGAGGGACTAGCGCCGAATGAGCAGTACTTC
NA,TRBV7-8,TRBJ2-2,NA,CASSPPGELFF,TGTGCCAGCAGCCCCCCCGGGGAGCTGTTTTTT
NA,TRBV6-6,TRBJ2-1,TRBD2,CASSYSPSGGAYNEQFF,TGTGCCAGCAGTTACTCACCCTCCGGGGGGGCCTACAATGAGCAGTTCTTC
NA,TRBV3-1,TRBJ2-7,NA,CASSQVDTAGGAYEQYF,TGTGCCAGCAGCCAAGTGGATACCGCGGGCGGAGCCTACGAGCAGTACTTC
many,TRBV12-3/TRBV12-4,TRBJ1-2,TRBD1,CASSPTGGLGYGYTF,TGTGCCAGCAGTCCGACAGGGGGCCTTGGCTATGGCTACACCTTC
NA,TRBV12-3/TRBV12-4,TRBJ2-1,NA,CASSSGVRNEQFF,TGTGCCAGCAGTTCGGGAGTGAGGAATGAGCAGTTCTTC
NA,TRBV27,TRBJ2-2,TRBD2,CASSPLAGVTGELFF,TGTGCCAGCAGCCCACTAGCGGGAGTCACCGGGGAGCTGTTTTTT
NA,TRBV5-6,TRBJ1-1,NA,CASIVLRGGGRNTEAFF,TGTGCCAGCATCGTATTGAGAGGGGGGGGCCGGAACACTGAAGCTTTCTTT
few,TRBV7-8,TRBJ2-7,NA,CASSFDSYEQYF,TGTGCCAGCAGCTTTGACTCCTACGAGCAGTACTTC
many,TRBV5-1,TRBJ2-1,NA,CASSYDRPRYNEQFF,TGCGCCAGCAGCTACGACCGCCCCCGCTACAATGAGCAGTTCTTC
NA,TRBV6-6,TRBJ2-1,TRBD1,CASSYSNRGPYNEQFF,TGTGCCAGCAGTTACTCGAACAGGGGTCCCTACAATGAGCAGTTCTTC
NA,TRBV7-3,TRBJ2-3,TRBD2,CASSSDGGSGRFCTDTQYF,TGTGCCAGCAGCTCCGACGGGGGTAGCGGGAGGTTTTGCACAGATACGCAGTATTTT
many,TRBV2,TRBJ2-2,NA,CASGRTTGELFF,TGTGCCAGCGGCCGAACAACCGGGGAGCTGTTTTTT
many,TRBV12-3/TRBV12-4,TRBJ1-6,NA,CASSLQYNSPLHF,TGTGCCAGCAGTTTACAGTATAATTCACCCCTCCACTTT
NA,TRBV11-2,TRBJ2-1,TRBD1,CASSWGQVEETQFF,TGTGCCAGCAGTTGGGGACAGGTGGAAGAGACCCAGTTCTTC
once,TRBV20-1,TRBJ2-1,NA,CSARGTTTYNEQFF,TGCAGTGCTAGAGGGACTACCACATACAATGAGCAGTTCTTC
NA,TRBV11-2,TRBJ2-7,TRBD2,CASSPQVAGLDYEQYF,TGTGCCAGCAGCCCTCAGGTAGCGGGTCTAGATTACGAGCAGTACTTC
few,TRBV7-2,TRBJ2-7,NA,CASSSPPVLNEQYF,TGTGCCAGCAGCTCGCCCCCCGTATTAAACGAGCAGTACTTC
many,TRBV5-5,TRBJ1-2,TRBD1,CASVSPRDRGAGGYTF,TGTGCCAGCGTCTCCCCGAGGGACAGGGGGGCTGGTGGCTACACCTTC
NA,TRBV7-4,TRBJ2-3,TRBD1,CASSTTDQGARTDTQYF,TGTGCCAGCAGCACCACTGACCAGGGGGCCCGCACAGATACGCAGTATTTT
many,TRBV6-1,TRBJ1-5,NA,CASSVVSRGNDQPQHF,TGTGCCAGCAGTGTAGTCAGCAGGGGAAACGATCAGCCCCAGCATTTT
many,TRBV5-1,TRBJ1-4,NA,CASSPGQTNEKLFF,TGCGCCAGCAGTCCCGGACAGACTAATGAAAAACTGTTTTTT
NA,TRBV5-5,TRBJ2-5,NA,CASSLDERVTQYF,TGTGCCAGCAGCTTGGATGAACGAGTGACCCAGTACTTC
once,TRBV6-5,TRBJ2-1,NA,CASTVGAEQFF,TGTGCCAGCACGGTCGGAGCGGAGCAGTTCTTC
NA,TRBV12-3/TRBV12-4,TRBJ2-7,NA,CASSAYGWVEQYF,TGTGCCAGCAGCGCCTACGGGTGGGTGGAGCAGTACTTC
few,TRBV7-2,TRBJ2-1,NA,CASSPGSYNEQFF,TGTGCCAGCAGCCCCGGCTCCTACAATGAGCAGTTCTTC
NA,TRBV28,TRBJ2-5,NA,CASSSPLLDNEQYF,TGTGCCAGCAGTTCCCCACTACTCGACAATGAGCAGTACTTC
NA,TRBV6-5,TRBJ1-2,NA,CASSPGDYGYTF,TGTGCCAGCAGTCCGGGGGACTATGGCTACACCTTC
NA,TRBV7-3,TRBJ2-1,NA,CASSLIGLAHYNEQFF,TGTGCCAGCAGCTTAATTGGCCTAGCGCACTACAATGAGCAGTTCTTC
NA,TRBV7-9,TRBJ2-1,TRBD2,CASSSSGDNEQFF,TGTGCCAGCAGCTCAAGCGGGGACAATGAGCAGTTCTTC
NA,TRBV6-1,TRBJ2-7,NA,CASSEGALGEQYF,TGTGCCAGCAGTGAAGGGGCCCTCGGCGAGCAGTACTTC
many,TRBV28,TRBJ2-1,NA,CASSPPTESYNEQFF,TGTGCCAGCAGTCCCCCGACAGAATCATACAATGAGCAGTTCTTC
once,TRBV7-3,TRBJ2-6,NA,CASSPTLRDRERLHLRF,NA
few,TRBV7-3,TRBJ2-7,NA,CASSLIAGLRDEQYF,TGTGCCAGCAGCTTAATTGCAGGGCTTCGGGACGAGCAGTACTTC
NA,TRBV7-2,TRBJ2-7,TRBD2,CASSLGTTYNEQYF,TGTGCCAGCAGCTTGGGGACTACCTATAATGAGCAGTACTTC
NA,TRBV28,TRBJ2-5,NA,CASTQEETQYF,TGTGCCAGCACTCAGGAGGAGACCCAGTACTTC
NA,TRBV6-1,TRBJ2-1,NA,CASSEAGIGLSSYNEQFF,TGTGCCAGCAGTGAAGCAGGTATAGGGCTAAGCTCCTACAATGAGCAGTTCTTC
many,TRBV6-1,TRBJ2-5,TRBD2,CASSGTSGRGVETQYF,TGTGCCAGCAGTGGGACTAGCGGGAGAGGTGTTGAGACCCAGTACTTC
NA,TRBV4-1,TRBJ2-2,TRBD2,CASSQDRPSGNTGELFF,TGCGCCAGCAGCCAAGATAGGCCTAGCGGTAACACCGGGGAGCTGTTTTTT